A single sample is the source of the 19 T cell receptor beta chains below, sequenced in a study of CD4 T cell repertoires in COVID-19. Using immunoSEQ multiplex PCR, the repertoire was profiled, and TCRdb retains in-frame clones only, with some absent. The table lists about 75,000 clones, roughly four fifths of them singletons. The sequences come from CD4+ T cells from peripheral blood, collected after recovery from COVID-19. The receptors were gathered from a human donor who had COVID-19.

V gene TRBV15 combines with J gene TRBJ1-2; D is unclear. This CDR3 comprises 14 residues. The V end lost 0 bases, the J end lost 8 bases, and 13 bases lay between the germline ends. Germline V gene sequence: CDR1 LNHNV, CDR2 YYDKDF (reference sequence). The CDR3 sequence is CATSRDSPALGYTF. DNA of the CDR3: TGTGCCACCAGCAGAGATAGTCCAGCCCTCGGCTACACCTTC.

Only a few counts were recorded for this clone. The V call is TRBV6-5, the J call TRBJ2-1; perhaps TRBD1 as D (6 bases). Trimming took 6 bases from V and 5 from J, leaving 17 bases between them. This CDR3 has 15 amino acids. Germline V gene data show CDR1 as MNHEY and CDR2 as SVGAGI. The CDR3 here is CASRDTEGQHNEQFF. In nucleotides, the CDR3 is TGTGCCAGCAGGGACACCGAGGGACAACACAATGAGCAGTTCTTC.

This chain uses TRBV7-2 with TRBJ2-7; 10 bases are shared with TRBD1. This CDR3 contains 15 residues. The germline V gene has CDR1 SGHTA and CDR2 FQGNSA. The J segment lost 2 bases and the V segment lost 3 bases, leaving 4 bases of the junction unmatched. Written as DNA, the CDR3 is TGTGCCAGCAGCTTGGGGACAGGGGCCGCCTACGAGCAGTACTTC. Protein product: CASSLGTGAAYEQYF. The variable domain in full, with the rest retrieved from reference TRBV7-2 and TRBJ2-7, is GAGVSQSPSNKVTEKGKDVELRCDPISGHTALYWYRQSLGQGLEFLIYFQGNSAPDKSGLPSDRFSAERTGGSVSTLTIQRTQQEDSAVYLCASSLGTGAAYEQYFGPGTRLTVT.

The chain combines TRBV29-1 with TRBJ2-7; TRBD2 is a possible D gene (6 bases). Trimming left V 5 bases short and J 1 base short, with 12 bases between. The CDR3 spans 13 residues. Germline CDR1 reads SQVTM; CDR2 reads ANQGSEA. This chain's CDR3 is CSVRAGRSYEQYF. The CDR3 coding sequence is TGCAGCGTTAGGGCGGGGCGATCCTACGAGCAGTACTTC.

This rearrangement joins TRBV2 to TRBJ1-2; 8 bases align to TRBD1. The CDR3 has 16 amino acids. The germline V gene encodes CDR1 SNHLY and CDR2 FYNNEI. V dropped 7 bases and J dropped 0; count of bases not matched to a gene: 10. The CDR3: CASTLGAGQANYGYTF. CDR3 coding DNA: TGTGCCAGCACCCTGGGGGCGGGACAGGCTAACTATGGCTACACCTTC.

The chain carries TRBV7-2 and TRBJ1-5, with D possibly being TRBD1 (6 bases). CDR1 SGHTA and CDR2 FQGNSA come from the germline V gene. The length of the CDR3 is 14 residues. Deletions cut 5 bases from V and 7 bases from J, with 15 bases between. The CDR3 spells CASSPRGLGQPQHF. The CDR3 DNA follows: TGTGCCAGCAGCCCCAGGGGATTGGGCCAGCCCCAGCATTTT.

This rearrangement joins TRBV11-3 to TRBJ2-1, with 14 bases fitting TRBD2. Germline V CDR1 and CDR2: SGHNT, YENEEA. J lost 15 bases, V lost 0 bases, and 4 bases had no gene match. The CDR3 covers 14 residues. CDR3 protein: CASSLEGLAGELFF. The CDR3 DNA is TGTGCCAGCAGCTTAGAGGGACTAGCGGGAGAGTTGTTCTTC.

This chain uses TRBV7-8 with TRBJ2-2, with 8 bases fitting TRBD1. Germline values: CDR1 SGHVS, CDR2 FQNEAQ. With V trimmed by 6 bases and J by 3 bases, 6 bases remained unmatched. The CDR3 consists of 15 residues. The CDR3 DNA follows: TGTGCCAGCAGGACTTGGACAGGGCACACCGGGGAGCTGTTTTTT. Its protein is CASRTWTGHTGELFF.

This clone appeared a few times. The chain is built from TRBV5-6 and TRBJ2-7; 9 nucleotides match TRBD1. The CDR3 spans 15 residues. V was pared by 0 bases and J by 7 bases, with 8 bases of the junction left unmatched. In germline, CDR1 is SGHDT, CDR2 YYEEEE. The CDR3, as DNA: TGTGCCAGCAGCTTGGGGGACAGGGACGGATTAGAGCAGTACTTC. Residues: CASSLGDRDGLEQYF.

The gene calls are TRBV19 and TRBJ2-3; D gene unclear. Germline-derived CDR1 and CDR2 are LNHDA and SQIVND (reference sequence). The CDR3 is made up of 11 amino acids. V was shortened by 5 bases and J by 2 bases, with 2 bases between the two germline ends. CDR3 sequence (DNA): TGTGCCAGTAGTTACACAGATACGCAGTATTTT. Translated, it gives CASSYTDTQYF.

The chain carries TRBV5-1 and TRBJ1-2; D unresolved. CDR3 length: 13 residues. Per the germline V gene, CDR1 is SGHRS and CDR2 is YFSETQ. V was clipped by 2 bases and J by 4 bases, with 9 bases between them. The CDR3: CASSLGDIYGYTF. The CDR3 nucleotides are TGCGCCAGCAGCTTAGGCGATATCTATGGCTACACCTTC.

The rearrangement links TRBV2 to TRBJ2-3; D possibly corresponds to TRBD1 (6 bases). Trimming shortened V by 6 bases and J by 1 base, and 14 bases separated the two germline ends. The CDR3 covers 15 residues. Germline V gene data show CDR1 as SNHLY and CDR2 as FYNNEI. Here the CDR3 DNA reads TGTGCCAGCAGCCTCCGGGACATCCGCACAGATACGCAGTATTTT. Its protein is CASSLRDIRTDTQYF.

This clone was seen more than once but under ten times. V is TRBV20-1 and J is TRBJ2-7; 7 bases match TRBD2. V lost 3 bases to trimming and J lost 7 bases; unmatched junction nucleotides: 12. Germline assignment: CDR1 DFQATT and CDR2 SNEGSKA (reference sequence). The CDR3 runs 14 residues. DNA of the CDR3: TGCAGTGCTAGTACTCCGGGAGGCCCATTGGAGCAGTACTTC. Translated, it gives CSASTPGGPLEQYF.

V is TRBV5-5 and J is TRBJ2-3; the D is unclear. The CDR3 is 16 amino acids. The V gene's germline CDR1 is SGHKS and CDR2 YYEKEE (reference sequence). V was clipped by 3 bases and J by 3 bases, with 17 bases between them. This chain's CDR3 is CASSYRPDSATDTQYF. In DNA, the CDR3 is TGTGCCAGCAGCTATAGACCCGATTCAGCAACAGATACGCAGTATTTT.

V and J are TRBV28 and TRBJ2-7; the D call may be TRBD1 or TRBD2 (5 bases each). CDR3 length equals 13 residues. Germline V gene lookup returns CDR1 MDHEN and CDR2 SYDVKM. Trimming stripped 11 bases from V and 0 bases from J, with 14 bases between. CDR3 DNA sequence: TGTGCCGGCCGGGACCCAGTCTCCTACGAGCAGTACTTC. It encodes CAGRDPVSYEQYF. Full variable domain (outside the CDR3, taken from reference TRBV28 and TRBJ2-7): DVKVTQSSRYLVKRTGEKVFLECVQDMDHENMFWYRQDPGLGLRLIYFSYDVKMKEKGDIPEGYSVSREKKERFSLILESASTNQTSMYLCAGRDPVSYEQYFGPGTRLTVT.

The chain employs TRBV27 and TRBJ2-7; perhaps TRBD2 as D (6 bases). Trimming cost V 7 bases and J 2 bases, with 15 bases left between them. The CDR3 totals 14 residues. Germline V lookup: CDR1 MNHEY, CDR2 SMNVEV (reference sequence). The CDR3 reads CASKTSPNTYEQYF. CDR3 DNA: TGTGCCAGCAAAACTAGCCCTAATACCTACGAGCAGTACTTC.

This clone was picked up a small number of times. The V and J genes are TRBV7-9 and TRBJ1-2; unclear D gene. This CDR3 is 12 amino acids long. Deletions cut 5 bases from V and 8 bases from J, with 12 bases between. Germline assignment: CDR1 SEHNR and CDR2 FQNEAQ (reference sequence). The CDR3 loop is CASSPDQRGYTF. Here the CDR3 DNA reads TGTGCCAGCAGCCCCGATCAGCGAGGCTACACCTTC.

The J gene is TRBJ2-7, the V gene TRBV3-1 (or the pseudogene TRBV3-2); 8 bases are shared with TRBD2. This CDR3 has 15 amino acids. The V gene's germline CDR1 is LGHDT and CDR2 YNNKEL (reference sequence). After removal of 1 base from V and 2 bases from J, the junction contained 4 bases not matched to a gene. For the CDR3, the DNA is TGTGCCAGCAGCCAAGTCAGCGGGGGCACCTACGAGCAGTACTTC. Its translation: CASSQVSGGTYEQYF.

The rearrangement links TRBV15 to TRBJ2-3, with 7 bases identical to TRBD1. Trimming removed 8 bases from V and 7 bases from J; junction bases left unmatched: 15. Per the germline V gene, CDR1 is LNHNV and CDR2 is YYDKDF (reference sequence). The CDR3 is made up of 15 amino acids. The chain's CDR3 is CATGSQRGPLNTQYF. CDR3 nucleotides: TGTGCCACCGGCTCCCAAAGGGGGCCACTAAATACGCAGTATTTT.